This TCR beta chain emerged from a study of shared clonotypes between healthy human individuals. Study-level background: A few men and two women, aged 18 to 49, were donors. General study results and limits: Donor scarcity curtailed the genetic and exposure-history diversity represented herein.

Of note for this clone: Its antigen is unknown.

V was trimmed by 4 bases and J by 6 bases, leaving 14 bases between them. Germline V lookup: CDR1 SGHRS, CDR2 YFSETQ. CDR3 size: 14 residues. Sequenced by immunoSEQ multiplex PCR; TCRdb stores in-frame clones only, minus some. The table lists 2,500,000 or so clones, over 85% of them singletons. The genes are TRBV5-1 and TRBJ2-1, with D uncertain. This sequence was found in a man aged 18 to 29 in good health. Some clones in this sample may be carry-over from other donors' samples. Material for sequencing was naive CD4+ T cells from PBMCs. Subset described: CD45RA+ positively selected. This CDR3 is CASSPIRTGNEQFF. The CDR3 nucleotides read TGCGCCAGCAGCCCTATTCGGACCGGCAATGAGCAGTTCTTC. Together with reference TRBV5-1 and TRBJ2-1, the CDR3 gives the full variable domain: KAGVTQTPRYLIKTRGQQVTLSCSPISGHRSVSWYQQTPGQGLQFLFEYFSETQRNKGNFPGRFSGRQFSNSRSEMNVSTLELGDSALYLCASSPIRTGNEQFFGPGTRLTVL.